This T cell receptor (beta chain) was found in a study of cytomegalovirus exposure and HLA in healthy donors. Across the study: Genetic ancestry analysis placed around four fifths of the 350 to 500 donors that were genotyped in the Caucasian-associated cluster.

Study-wide results and limits: The analysis excluded some indistinguishable V segments, including TRBV6-2 and TRBV6-3.

The PCR used 60 Vbeta and 13 Jbeta primers. Clones were sequenced by immunoSEQ multiplex PCR, and TCRdb holds only the in-frame ones, with some missing. The sample holds 230,000 or so clones; 80% to 95% are singletons and the top ten take about 1.7%. On this clone itself: Its matching antigen is unknown. Other DNA sequences in the sample encode the same CDR3.

Germline V gene data show CDR1 as SQVTM and CDR2 as ANQGSEA. The CDR3 length is 14 residues. The ends were cut back, 0 bases at V and 1 base at J, with 9 bases in the middle. The rearrangement uses TRBV29-1 and TRBJ1-2, with D unclear. Specimen: PBMCs. The TCR was taken from a girl between 2 and 10 years old in good health and CMV-seronegative. The CDR3 loop is CSVEDRVLNYGYTF. CDR3 DNA sequence: TGCAGCGTTGAAGATCGGGTGCTTAACTATGGCTACACCTTC.